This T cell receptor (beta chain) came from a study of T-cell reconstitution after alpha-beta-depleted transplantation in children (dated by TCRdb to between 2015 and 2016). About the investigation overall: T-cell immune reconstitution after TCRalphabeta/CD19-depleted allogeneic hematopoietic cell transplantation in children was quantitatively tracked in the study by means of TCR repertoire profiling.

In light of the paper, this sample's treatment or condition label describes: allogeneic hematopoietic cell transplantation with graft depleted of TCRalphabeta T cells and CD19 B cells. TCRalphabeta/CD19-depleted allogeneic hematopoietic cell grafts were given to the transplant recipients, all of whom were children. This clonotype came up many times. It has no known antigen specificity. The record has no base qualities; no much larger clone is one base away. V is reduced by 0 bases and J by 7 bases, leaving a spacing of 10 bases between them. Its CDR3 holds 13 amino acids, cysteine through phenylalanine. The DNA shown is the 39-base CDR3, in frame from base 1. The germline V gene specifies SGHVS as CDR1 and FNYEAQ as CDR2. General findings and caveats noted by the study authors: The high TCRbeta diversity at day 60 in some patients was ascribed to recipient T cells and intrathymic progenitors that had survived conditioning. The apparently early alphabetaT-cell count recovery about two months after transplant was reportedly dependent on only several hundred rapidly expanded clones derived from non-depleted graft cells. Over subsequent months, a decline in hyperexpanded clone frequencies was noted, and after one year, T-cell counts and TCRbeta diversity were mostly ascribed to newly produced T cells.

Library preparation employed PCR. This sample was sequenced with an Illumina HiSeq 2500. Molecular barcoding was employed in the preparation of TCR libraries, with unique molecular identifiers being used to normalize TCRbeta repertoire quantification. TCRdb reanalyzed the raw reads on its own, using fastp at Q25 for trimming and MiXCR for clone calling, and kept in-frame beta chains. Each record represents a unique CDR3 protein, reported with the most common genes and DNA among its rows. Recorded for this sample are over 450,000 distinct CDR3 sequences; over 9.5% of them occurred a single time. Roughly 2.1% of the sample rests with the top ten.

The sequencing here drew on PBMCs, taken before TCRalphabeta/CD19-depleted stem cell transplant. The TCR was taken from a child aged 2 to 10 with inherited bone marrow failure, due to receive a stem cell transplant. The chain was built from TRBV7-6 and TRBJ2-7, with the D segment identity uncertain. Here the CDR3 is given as CASSLAAPTEQYF. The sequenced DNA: TGTGCCAGCAGCTTAGCGGCTCCGACAGAGCAGTACTTC. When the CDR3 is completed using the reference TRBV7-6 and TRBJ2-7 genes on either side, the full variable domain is GAGVSQSPRYKVTKRGQDVALRCDPISGHVSLYWYRQALGQGPEFLTYFNYEAQQDKSGLPNDRFSAERPEGSISTLTIQRTEQRDSAMYRCASSLAAPTEQYFGPGTRLTVT.